What follows are 13 T cell receptor beta chains derived from one specimen sequenced in a study of radiotherapy plus CTLA-4 blockade in lung cancer. Libraries were prepared by immunoSEQ multiplex PCR; TCRdb keeps only in-frame clonotypes and omits some of them. The table lists roughly 50,000 clones, about 86% of them singletons. The starting material was peripheral blood, obtained from a patient treated with radiotherapy plus ipilimumab. The receptor set was obtained from a human donor with non-small cell lung cancer that progressed on radiotherapy plus ipilimumab. Some clones in this sample may be carry-over from other donors' samples.

This chain connects TRBV5-1 to TRBJ2-1; TRBD2 agrees at 11 bases. Per the germline V gene, CDR1 is SGHRS and CDR2 is YFSETQ. The CDR3 has 16 amino acids. J gave up 5 bases and V 0 bases, and 4 bases lay outside the gene matches. The CDR3 protein is CASSLAPTSGDNEQFF. As DNA, the CDR3 is TGCGCCAGCAGCTTGGCCCCGACTAGCGGGGACAATGAGCAGTTCTTC.

The rearrangement uses TRBV29-1 and TRBJ1-5; 7 bases are shared with TRBD1. Germline trimming cut 4 bases from V and 4 bases from J; bases unmatched to any gene: 4. This CDR3 spans 13 amino acids. In germline, CDR1 is SQVTM, CDR2 ANQGSEA. The CDR3 DNA sequence: TGCAGCGTTGGACCGGGACAGAATCAGCCCCAGCATTTT. Translation gives CSVGPGQNQPQHF. Full variable domain (remainder filled in from reference TRBV29-1 and TRBJ1-5): SAVISQKPSRDICQRGTSLTIQCQVDSQVTMMFWYRQQPGQSLTLIATANQGSEATYESGFVIDKFPISRPNLTFSTLTVSNMSPEDSSIYLCSVGPGQNQPQHFGDGTRLSIL.

As DNA, the CDR3 is TGTGCCAGCAGTGAACAGGAGGGGACAGGGATCCCCATCGAAGCGGGCTACACCTTC. Residues: CASSEQEGTGIPIEAGYTF. This rearrangement joins TRBV2 to TRBJ1-2; 9 bases map to TRBD1. CDR1 is SNHLY, CDR2 FYNNEI, per germline. Trimming took 2 bases from V and 8 from J; bases not matched to a gene: 21. The CDR3 runs 19 residues.

J is TRBJ2-7 and V is TRBV11-3, with a weak D call TRBD2 (5 bases). With 8 bases removed from V and 0 bases from J, the gap between germline ends came to 14 bases. Germline V CDR1 and CDR2: SGHNT, YENEEA. CDR3 size: 14 residues. DNA of the CDR3: TGTGCCAGCTCTGAGGGCTACAGCTCCTACGAGCAGTACTTC. Translating it yields CASSEGYSSYEQYF.

The chain recombines TRBV12-5 with TRBJ1-6; perhaps TRBD1 as D (5 bases). The CDR3 is made up of 16 amino acids. CDR1 and CDR2 from the germline V gene are LGHNT and FRNRAP. V shed 2 bases and J shed 10 bases, with 18 bases lying between them. Written as DNA, the CDR3 is TGTGCTAGTGGTTTGTGGGGGGGGTATGTGCGATCACCCCTCCACTTT. The encoded protein is CASGLWGGYVRSPLHF. The full variable domain, its missing parts supplied by reference TRBV12-5 and TRBJ1-6, is DARVTQTPRHKVTEMGQEVTMRCQPILGHNTVFWYRQTMMQGLELLAYFRNRAPLDDSGMPKDRFSAEMPDATLATLKIQPSEPRDSAVYFCASGLWGGYVRSPLHFGNGTRLTVT.

J is TRBJ2-1 and V is TRBV7-2, with 11 bases identical to TRBD2. The CDR3 is 15 residues long. V trimming: 6 bases; J trimming: 2 bases; junction bases outside the gene matches: 3. CDR1 SGHTA and CDR2 FQGNSA come from the germline V gene. The CDR3 protein is CASRVAGGPYNEQFF. In DNA, the CDR3 is TGTGCCAGCAGGGTAGCGGGGGGGCCCTACAATGAGCAGTTCTTC.

The V gene is TRBV7-9, the J gene TRBJ2-7; 11 bases map to TRBD2. Germline V lookup: CDR1 SEHNR, CDR2 FQNEAQ (reference sequence). V gave up 3 bases and J gave up 0 bases; unmatched junction bases: 4. The CDR3 runs 16 residues. CDR3 loop: CASSFASGRISYEQYF. CDR3 bases: TGTGCCAGCAGCTTTGCTAGCGGGAGGATCTCCTACGAGCAGTACTTC. Drawing the rest from reference TRBV7-9 and TRBJ2-7, the complete variable domain is DTGVSQNPRHKITKRGQNVTFRCDPISEHNRLYWYRQTLGQGPEFLTYFQNEAQLEKSRLLSDRFSAERPKGSFSTLEIQRTEQGDSAMYLCASSFASGRISYEQYFGPGTRLTVT.

The rearrangement links TRBV7-2 to TRBJ2-3, with D possibly TRBD1 on 6 matching bases. The germline V and J ends were trimmed by 1 base and 5 bases, with 10 bases remaining between them. This CDR3 has 14 residues. From germline, CDR1 is SGHTA and CDR2 FQGNSA. The CDR3 DNA follows: TGTGCCAGCAGCTTAGACAGGGTGCTAGATACGCAGTATTTT. Translated: CASSLDRVLDTQYF. Looking up the rest from reference TRBV7-2 and TRBJ2-3 gives the full variable domain: GAGVSQSPSNKVTEKGKDVELRCDPISGHTALYWYRQSLGQGLEFLIYFQGNSAPDKSGLPSDRFSAERTGGSVSTLTIQRTQQEDSAVYLCASSLDRVLDTQYFGPGTRLTVL.

The chain employs TRBV7-2 and TRBJ1-2; tentatively, D is TRBD1 (5 bases). Trimming took off 3 bases at V and 10 bases at J, with 15 bases between the two ends. This CDR3 has 13 amino acids. The germline CDR1 and CDR2 sequences are SGHTA and FQGNSA. The CDR3 DNA sequence: TGTGCCAGCAGCTTGATTTTTAGGGGCGACTACACCTTC. It is translated as CASSLIFRGDYTF.

This chain joins TRBV5-1 and TRBJ2-2; the match to TRBD2 covers 8 bases. J was trimmed by 5 bases and V by 4 bases; bases with no gene match: 10. CDR1 and CDR2 from the germline V gene are SGHRS and YFSETQ. This CDR3 spans 16 amino acids. The CDR3 loop is CASSPIPGGETGELFF. CDR3 nucleotides: TGCGCCAGCAGCCCAATCCCCGGGGGGGAGACCGGGGAGCTGTTTTTT.

The rearrangement links TRBV15 to TRBJ2-7, with TRBD1 matching 10 bases. Germline trimming cut 3 bases from V and 12 bases from J; bases unmatched to any gene: 11. Germline V gene data show CDR1 as LNHNV and CDR2 as YYDKDF (reference sequence). This CDR3 spans 14 amino acids. CDR3 in amino acids: CATSSSDRGGLRYF. The CDR3 DNA follows: TGTGCCACCAGCAGCTCGGACAGGGGGGGTTTACGGTACTTC. Looking up the rest from reference TRBV15 and TRBJ2-7 gives the full variable domain: DAMVIQNPRYQVTQFGKPVTLSCSQTLNHNVMYWYQQKSSQAPKLLFHYYDKDFNNEADTPDNFQSRRPNTSFCFLDIRSPGLGDTAMYLCATSSSDRGGLRYFGPGTRLTVT.

This clone was recorded once. The chain joins TRBV4-1 to TRBJ1-4, with 9 positions matching TRBD1. Trimming removed 0 bases from V and 8 bases from J; junction bases left unmatched: 10. The CDR3 contains 17 residues. Looked up from germline, CDR1 is MGHRA and CDR2 is YSYEKL. The CDR3 DNA reads TGCGCCAGCAGCCAAGACTTGGCCGGGACAGGGAACGAAAAACTGTTTTTT. Translated: CASSQDLAGTGNEKLFF.

The CDR3 bases are TGTGCCAGCAGTGAAATCACAGGGGTTCGAGCAGATACGCAGTATTTT. Encoded protein: CASSEITGVRADTQYF. The chain employs TRBV2 and TRBJ2-3, with 7 positions matching TRBD1. From germline, CDR1 is SNHLY and CDR2 FYNNEI. The CDR3 runs to 16 residues. The V segment lost 2 bases and the J segment 4 bases; nucleotides outside the gene matches: 9.